This is a list of T cell receptor beta chains from one sample in a study of cytotoxic CD8 clonotypes in ibrutinib-treated CLL. The table came from immunoSEQ multiplex PCR; TCRdb's copy has only in-frame clones and leaves some out. Counted here are about 330,000 clones, 60% to 80% occurring once; the ten biggest clones make up roughly 6.8%. The sample was PBMCs, taken after 36 months of ibrutinib treatment. Receptors originate from a human donor with chronic lymphocytic leukemia. Both conserved end residues are part of each CDR3. The order of the fields is V gene, D gene, J gene, clone size, CDR3 length, CDR3 DNA, CDR3 protein. A D gene is named only where the DNA matches it firmly. A clone size is listed for some rows: how often the clone was seen (once, few, many), or a class if it is expanded.

v_gene: TRBV11-2
d_gene: TRBD1
j_gene: TRBJ2-1
abundance: NA
len: 15
CDR3nt: TGTGCCAGCAGCCCGGGGACAGCCTTGTACAATGAGCAGTTCTTC
CDR3aa: CASSPGTALYNEQFF

v_gene: TRBV27
d_gene: NA
j_gene: TRBJ1-2
abundance: NA
len: 13
CDR3nt: TGTGCCAGCAGAGGGGGTTTGGTATATGGCTACACCTTC
CDR3aa: CASRGGLVYGYTF

v_gene: TRBV7-9
d_gene: NA
j_gene: TRBJ2-5
abundance: NA
len: 13
CDR3nt: TGTGCCAGCAGCTTCTCACAGCAAGAGACCCAGTACTTC
CDR3aa: CASSFSQQETQYF

v_gene: TRBV10-3
d_gene: NA
j_gene: TRBJ2-2
abundance: NA
len: 13
CDR3nt: TGTGCCATCAGTGCTGGAGGGACCGGGGAGCTGTTTTTT
CDR3aa: CAISAGGTGELFF

v_gene: TRBV11-2
d_gene: NA
j_gene: TRBJ1-1
abundance: NA
len: 15
CDR3nt: TGTGCCAGCAGCTTAGATGGGTTGATGAACACTGAAGCTTTCTTT
CDR3aa: CASSLDGLMNTEAFF

v_gene: TRBV5-1
d_gene: NA
j_gene: TRBJ1-1
abundance: NA
len: 15
CDR3nt: TGCGCCAGCAATCCGTCAGGGGACCTTAACACTGAAGCTTTCTTT
CDR3aa: CASNPSGDLNTEAFF

v_gene: TRBV5-1
d_gene: NA
j_gene: TRBJ2-3
abundance: NA
len: 17
CDR3nt: TGCGCCAGCAGCTTCACGGGATCTAAATCTGGCACAAATACGCAGTATTTT
CDR3aa: CASSFTGSKSGTNTQYF

v_gene: TRBV15
d_gene: NA
j_gene: TRBJ2-5
abundance: NA
len: 16
CDR3nt: TGTGCCACCAGCAGAGAGGTCAGCGGAGGGGCAGAGACCCAGTACTTC
CDR3aa: CATSREVSGGAETQYF

v_gene: TRBV15
d_gene: NA
j_gene: TRBJ2-3
abundance: NA
len: 16
CDR3nt: TGTGCCACCAGCAGAGGAACAGGGCCTAGCACAGATACGCAGTATTTT
CDR3aa: CATSRGTGPSTDTQYF

v_gene: TRBV5-4
d_gene: NA
j_gene: TRBJ2-7
abundance: few
len: 13
CDR3nt: TGTGCCAGCAGCTTGGGGGGCCCCTACGAGCAGTACTTC
CDR3aa: CASSLGGPYEQYF

v_gene: TRBV4-1
d_gene: TRBD2
j_gene: TRBJ2-4
abundance: NA
len: 21
CDR3nt: TGCGCCAGCAGCCCGCAAACTAGCGGGGGTCTAACATCTCTAGCCAAAAACATTCAGTACTTC
CDR3aa: CASSPQTSGGLTSLAKNIQYF

v_gene: TRBV10-3
d_gene: TRBD1
j_gene: TRBJ1-2
abundance: NA
len: 14
CDR3nt: TGTGCCATCAGTGGACAGGGGAGTAACTATGGCTACACCTTC
CDR3aa: CAISGQGSNYGYTF

v_gene: TRBV9
d_gene: NA
j_gene: TRBJ2-3
abundance: NA
len: 14
CDR3nt: TGTGCCAGCAGCGCAACTCCGGGAGCAGATACGCAGTATTTT
CDR3aa: CASSATPGADTQYF

v_gene: TRBV11-3
d_gene: NA
j_gene: TRBJ1-1
abundance: NA
len: 14
CDR3nt: TGTGCCAGCAGCTTAGGAGGGGGGAACACTGAAGCTTTCTTT
CDR3aa: CASSLGGGNTEAFF

v_gene: TRBV11-3
d_gene: TRBD1
j_gene: TRBJ2-6
abundance: NA
len: 17
CDR3nt: TGTGCCAGCAGTCCCGGGACAGGGGTCTCTGGGGCCAACGTCCTGACTTTC
CDR3aa: CASSPGTGVSGANVLTF

v_gene: TRBV14
d_gene: NA
j_gene: TRBJ2-1
abundance: NA
len: 16
CDR3nt: TGTGCCAGCAGCCACCCGACGGGTGGCTCCTACAATGAGCAGTTCTTC
CDR3aa: CASSHPTGGSYNEQFF

v_gene: TRBV25-1
d_gene: NA
j_gene: TRBJ2-7
abundance: NA
len: 15
CDR3nt: TGTGCCAGCAGATTCCGGGACCCAAGGAGATACGAGCAGTACTTC
CDR3aa: CASRFRDPRRYEQYF

v_gene: TRBV7-3
d_gene: NA
j_gene: TRBJ2-6
abundance: NA
len: 14
CDR3nt: TGTGCCAGCAGCCATTCCTCTGGGGCCAACGTCCTGACTTTC
CDR3aa: CASSHSSGANVLTF

v_gene: TRBV11-2
d_gene: NA
j_gene: TRBJ1-1
abundance: NA
len: 14
CDR3nt: TGTGCCAGCAGCTTATACTTAGGAGGGACTGAAGCTTTCTTT
CDR3aa: CASSLYLGGTEAFF

v_gene: TRBV18
d_gene: NA
j_gene: TRBJ2-1
abundance: NA
len: 14
CDR3nt: TGTGCCAGCTCACCCCAGCGGGTCACCAATGAGCAGTTCTTC
CDR3aa: CASSPQRVTNEQFF

v_gene: TRBV4-1
d_gene: TRBD2
j_gene: TRBJ2-7
abundance: NA
len: 16
CDR3nt: TGCGCCAGCAGCTCGAATAAGGGGCGGGGGGCCTACGAGCAGTACTTC
CDR3aa: CASSSNKGRGAYEQYF

v_gene: TRBV7-2
d_gene: TRBD2
j_gene: TRBJ2-3
abundance: NA
len: 15
CDR3nt: TGTGCCAGCAGCTTACAGACTAGCGGGGCAGATACGCAGTATTTT
CDR3aa: CASSLQTSGADTQYF

v_gene: TRBV5-1
d_gene: TRBD2
j_gene: TRBJ2-7
abundance: NA
len: 15
CDR3nt: TGCGCCAGCAGCTTGCGGGGGGAACGATCCTACGAGCAGTACTTC
CDR3aa: CASSLRGERSYEQYF

v_gene: TRBV29-1
d_gene: NA
j_gene: TRBJ2-2
abundance: once
len: 15
CDR3nt: TGCAGCGTTGAAGATCGGCCTACAGGGACCGGGGAGCTGTTTTTT
CDR3aa: CSVEDRPTGTGELFF

v_gene: TRBV28
d_gene: TRBD1
j_gene: TRBJ1-5
abundance: NA
len: 15
CDR3nt: TGTGCCAGCAGTTTGGCAGGGGGCTTTAATCAGCCCCAGCATTTT
CDR3aa: CASSLAGGFNQPQHF

v_gene: TRBV19
d_gene: TRBD2
j_gene: TRBJ2-3
abundance: few
len: 16
CDR3nt: TGTGCCAGTAGTATAGGGACTAGCGGGAGCTCAGATACGCAGTATTTT
CDR3aa: CASSIGTSGSSDTQYF

v_gene: TRBV6-5
d_gene: NA
j_gene: TRBJ2-6
abundance: NA
len: 14
CDR3nt: TGTGCCAGCAGTTCCTCGACTGGGGCCAACGTCCTGACTTTC
CDR3aa: CASSSSTGANVLTF

v_gene: TRBV10-3
d_gene: NA
j_gene: TRBJ2-2
abundance: NA
len: 18
CDR3nt: TGTGCCATCAGCGATACTACCCGGGCAGGGGCGAACACCGGGGAGCTGTTTTTT
CDR3aa: CAISDTTRAGANTGELFF

v_gene: TRBV4-1
d_gene: NA
j_gene: TRBJ1-5
abundance: few
len: 17
CDR3nt: TGCGCCAGCAGCCAACTTCCGACCACCCCTAGCAATCAGCCCCAGCATTTT
CDR3aa: CASSQLPTTPSNQPQHF

v_gene: TRBV13
d_gene: NA
j_gene: TRBJ1-3
abundance: NA
len: 15
CDR3nt: TGTGCCAGCAGCTTAGCCCCGGCCATGGGAAACACCATATATTTT
CDR3aa: CASSLAPAMGNTIYF

v_gene: TRBV9
d_gene: TRBD2
j_gene: TRBJ2-5
abundance: few
len: 17
CDR3nt: TGTGCCAGCAGCGTAGCCCCTTTTGGCGGGGGCCAAGAGACCCAGTACTTC
CDR3aa: CASSVAPFGGGQETQYF

v_gene: TRBV9
d_gene: TRBD2
j_gene: TRBJ2-5
abundance: NA
len: 14
CDR3nt: TGTGCCAGCAGCGTAGTTGGGAGGGAGGAGACCCAGTACTTC
CDR3aa: CASSVVGREETQYF